This TCR beta chain was obtained from a study of blood T cell repertoires in COVID-19. Across the study: Both acute and convalescent COVID-19 samples were obtained from the United States, Italy and Spain. T cells, B-cell-depleted T cells, or PBMCs supplied cDNA or gDNA.

Authors' methods: Using reference gene primer amplification, nucleated cell counts were estimated. Sequencing was performed with immunoSEQ multiplex PCR; in TCRdb, only in-frame clones are kept and a portion is missing. V, J and clone size were drawn from that table, and D and trimming were deduced from the DNA. The data show 73,000 or so clones, around four fifths seen once. The V end lost 4 bases, the J end lost 2 bases, and 17 bases lay between the germline ends. Looked up from germline, CDR1 is MNHNS and CDR2 is SASEGT. The CDR3 extends over 16 amino acids. Specimen: peripheral blood. The chain uses TRBV6-1 and TRBJ2-5; perhaps TRBD1 as D (6 bases). The TCR was taken from a middle-aged man with active COVID-19. CDR3 sequence reads: CASSAAGALSQETQYF. In DNA, the CDR3 is TGTGCCAGCAGTGCGGCAGGGGCCCTTTCTCAAGAGACCCAGTACTTC.